This T cell receptor beta chain was captured in a study of patients and donors after allogeneic stem cell transplantation. Germline V CDR1 and CDR2: SGHDT, YYEEEE. The CDR3 runs 14 residues. V gave up 0 bases and J gave up 4 bases, with 8 bases separating them. MiXCR, applied by TCRdb to the RT-PCR reads, yields one record per CDR3 protein. The data show approximately 170,000 distinct CDR3 sequences, over 25% seen once. The sequenced material came from blood, either unsorted or a sorted T cell fraction (not recorded which). The J gene is TRBJ1-3, the V gene TRBV5-6, with D uncertain. The receptor was derived from a human donor who was either an allogeneic HSCT recipient or a stem cell or donor lymphocyte infusion donor (not recorded which). It is not recorded whose cells these are; they may come from a transplant donor. The CDR3 sequence: CASSLDGPGNTIYF. The CDR3 DNA reads as TGTGCCAGCAGCTTGGACGGGCCCGGAAACACCATATATTTT.